A selection of T cell receptor beta chains follows, all from one sample in a study of beta chain features in type 1 diabetes. Clones were read by immunoSEQ multiplex PCR, and TCRdb kept only the in-frame ones, dropping some. Of approximately 44,000 clones in the sample, roughly 70% are singletons; the top ten hold around 2.1%. The sequenced sample was Tregs from blood. The receptors here all came from a young woman with type 1 diabetes. CDR3s include the opening cysteine and the closing phenylalanine or tryptophan. Each record gives: V gene, clone size, J gene, D gene, CDR3 length, CDR3 protein, CDR3 DNA. D genes are given only for firm matches. Where a row states a size, it is once, few, many or the class of an expanded clone; other rows omit it.

v_gene: TRBV11-2
abundance: once
j_gene: TRBJ1-5
d_gene: NA
len: 13
CDR3aa: CASSLTRMSAQHF
CDR3nt: TGTGCCAGCAGCTTAACCAGGATGTCGGCCCAGCATTTT

v_gene: TRBV2
abundance: NA
j_gene: TRBJ1-3
d_gene: NA
len: 15
CDR3aa: CASSQNRVSGNTIYF
CDR3nt: TGTGCCAGCAGTCAGAACAGGGTCTCTGGAAACACCATATATTTT

v_gene: TRBV28
abundance: NA
j_gene: TRBJ2-6
d_gene: TRBD1
len: 15
CDR3aa: CASSYTGAGANVLTF
CDR3nt: TGTGCCAGCAGTTACACAGGGGCTGGGGCCAACGTCCTGACTTTC

v_gene: TRBV7-4
abundance: NA
j_gene: TRBJ2-5
d_gene: NA
len: 10
CDR3aa: CASSSAQQYF
CDR3nt: TGTGCCAGCAGCTCCGCACAGCAGTACTTC

v_gene: TRBV5-1
abundance: once
j_gene: TRBJ2-7
d_gene: TRBD1
len: 15
CDR3aa: CASSGGQGARNEQYF
CDR3nt: TGCGCCAGCAGCGGCGGACAGGGGGCGCGGAACGAGCAGTACTTC

v_gene: TRBV6-5
abundance: NA
j_gene: TRBJ1-2
d_gene: TRBD1
len: 14
CDR3aa: CASSYEGGNYGYTF
CDR3nt: TGTGCCAGCAGTTACGAAGGGGGCAACTATGGCTACACCTTC

v_gene: TRBV2
abundance: NA
j_gene: TRBJ2-7
d_gene: TRBD1
len: 15
CDR3aa: CASRFGTGPTYEQHF
CDR3nt: TGTGCCAGCAGATTCGGGACAGGGCCTACCTACGAGCAGCACTTC

v_gene: TRBV7-9
abundance: few
j_gene: TRBJ2-7
d_gene: NA
len: 14
CDR3aa: CASSRTTDEYEQYF
CDR3nt: TGTGCCAGCAGTCGCACGACTGATGAATACGAGCAGTACTTC

v_gene: TRBV25-1
abundance: NA
j_gene: TRBJ1-1
d_gene: NA
len: 15
CDR3aa: CASRKQGLLNTEAFF
CDR3nt: TGTGCCAGCAGAAAGCAGGGGCTTCTGAACACTGAAGCTTTCTTT

v_gene: TRBV10-3
abundance: NA
j_gene: TRBJ2-7
d_gene: NA
len: 14
CDR3aa: CAIKITVSSYEQYF
CDR3nt: TGTGCCATCAAAATCACGGTTAGCTCCTACGAGCAGTACTTC

v_gene: TRBV7-2
abundance: NA
j_gene: TRBJ1-5
d_gene: NA
len: 14
CDR3aa: CASSFWRLNQPQHF
CDR3nt: TGTGCCAGCAGCTTTTGGAGGCTGAATCAGCCCCAGCATTTT

v_gene: TRBV6-6
abundance: once
j_gene: TRBJ1-5
d_gene: NA
len: 11
CDR3aa: CASRRGIPQHF
CDR3nt: TGTGCCAGCAGACGGGGTATCCCCCAGCATTTT

v_gene: TRBV5-1
abundance: NA
j_gene: TRBJ2-7
d_gene: NA
len: 16
CDR3aa: CASSLIAGGRSYEQYF
CDR3nt: TGCGCCAGCAGCTTGATTGCCGGGGGAAGGTCCTACGAGCAGTACTTC

v_gene: TRBV7-9
abundance: few
j_gene: TRBJ2-1
d_gene: TRBD2
len: 17
CDR3aa: CASSLEALAGVVDEQFF
CDR3nt: TGTGCCAGCAGCTTAGAAGCGCTAGCGGGAGTCGTAGATGAGCAGTTCTTC

v_gene: TRBV6-6
abundance: NA
j_gene: TRBJ2-5
d_gene: TRBD2
len: 15
CDR3aa: CASTSARSGRAPQYF
CDR3nt: TGTGCCAGCACCTCGGCCCGCAGCGGGAGGGCGCCCCAGTACTTC

v_gene: TRBV30
abundance: NA
j_gene: TRBJ1-4
d_gene: TRBD1
len: 14
CDR3aa: CAWSRDRGFEKLFF
CDR3nt: TGTGCCTGGAGTAGGGACAGGGGGTTCGAAAAACTGTTTTTT

v_gene: TRBV11-2
abundance: NA
j_gene: TRBJ2-1
d_gene: TRBD2
len: 15
CDR3aa: CASSALAGVYNERFF
CDR3nt: TGTGCCAGCAGCGCCTTAGCGGGAGTTTACAATGAGCGGTTCTTC

v_gene: TRBV4-2
abundance: NA
j_gene: TRBJ2-7
d_gene: TRBD2
len: 15
CDR3aa: CASSVRLAETYEQYF
CDR3nt: TGTGCCAGCAGCGTCCGACTAGCGGAGACCTACGAGCAGTACTTC

v_gene: TRBV10-3
abundance: NA
j_gene: TRBJ2-5
d_gene: TRBD2
len: 17
CDR3aa: CAISGGLGRAQQETQYF
CDR3nt: TGTGCCATCAGTGGGGGCCTGGGGAGGGCACAACAAGAGACCCAGTACTTC

v_gene: TRBV19
abundance: NA
j_gene: TRBJ2-7
d_gene: TRBD2
len: 14
CDR3aa: CASSLRGDGYEQYF
CDR3nt: TGTGCCAGTAGCTTGCGGGGGGATGGGTACGAGCAGTACTTC

v_gene: TRBV2
abundance: NA
j_gene: TRBJ2-7
d_gene: TRBD1
len: 14
CDR3aa: CASSRQGGSYEQYF
CDR3nt: TGTGCCAGCAGTCGACAGGGTGGTTCCTACGAGCAGTACTTC

v_gene: TRBV18
abundance: NA
j_gene: TRBJ1-1
d_gene: TRBD1
len: 15
CDR3aa: CASSPSTGEGTEAFF
CDR3nt: TGTGCCAGCTCACCGTCCACAGGGGAAGGAACTGAAGCTTTCTTT

v_gene: TRBV7-2
abundance: NA
j_gene: TRBJ1-4
d_gene: NA
len: 15
CDR3aa: CASSHSGGSNEKLFF
CDR3nt: TGTGCCAGCAGCCACAGCGGGGGTTCTAATGAAAAACTGTTTTTT

v_gene: TRBV30
abundance: once
j_gene: TRBJ2-6
d_gene: NA
len: 14
CDR3aa: CAWSQGFGANVLTF
CDR3nt: TGTGCCTGGAGTCAGGGATTCGGGGCCAACGTCCTGACTTTC

v_gene: TRBV6-5
abundance: NA
j_gene: TRBJ1-1
d_gene: NA
len: 11
CDR3aa: CASSSDTEAFF
CDR3nt: TGTGCCAGCAGCTCCGACACTGAAGCTTTCTTT

v_gene: TRBV7-2
abundance: NA
j_gene: TRBJ2-3
d_gene: TRBD2
len: 17
CDR3aa: CASSLAETSGGKYTQYF
CDR3nt: TGTGCCAGCAGCTTAGCGGAAACTAGCGGGGGGAAGTATACGCAGTATTTT

v_gene: TRBV5-1
abundance: NA
j_gene: TRBJ2-7
d_gene: TRBD2
len: 16
CDR3aa: CASSPSPGGRAYEQYF
CDR3nt: TGCGCCAGCAGCCCCTCCCCAGGCGGGAGGGCTTACGAGCAGTACTTC

v_gene: TRBV4-3
abundance: NA
j_gene: TRBJ2-1
d_gene: NA
len: 13
CDR3aa: CASSQERHNEQFF
CDR3nt: TGCGCCAGCAGCCAAGAGAGGCACAATGAGCAGTTCTTC

v_gene: TRBV5-1
abundance: few
j_gene: TRBJ1-2
d_gene: NA
len: 17
CDR3aa: CASSILGHTEANYGYTF
CDR3nt: TGCGCCAGCAGCATATTGGGACATACAGAAGCTAACTATGGCTACACCTTC

v_gene: TRBV7-9
abundance: few
j_gene: TRBJ1-3
d_gene: NA
len: 15
CDR3aa: CASSIGHLSGNTIYF
CDR3nt: TGTGCCAGCAGCATAGGACACCTCTCTGGAAACACCATATATTTT

v_gene: TRBV19
abundance: NA
j_gene: TRBJ2-2
d_gene: TRBD1
len: 15
CDR3aa: CASSVDRGYTGELFF
CDR3nt: TGTGCCAGTAGCGTCGACAGGGGATACACCGGGGAGCTGTTTTTT

v_gene: TRBV19
abundance: NA
j_gene: TRBJ2-3
d_gene: TRBD2
len: 19
CDR3aa: CASSISSGGPSNRGDTQYF
CDR3nt: TGTGCCAGTAGTATATCGAGCGGGGGCCCGTCCAACCGGGGGGATACGCAGTATTTT

v_gene: TRBV27
abundance: few
j_gene: TRBJ2-7
d_gene: TRBD1
len: 13
CDR3aa: CASSRDRGYEQYF
CDR3nt: TGTGCCAGCAGTAGGGACAGGGGATACGAGCAGTACTTC

v_gene: TRBV6-1
abundance: NA
j_gene: TRBJ1-2
d_gene: TRBD1
len: 15
CDR3aa: CASRDRDREEYGYTF
CDR3nt: TGTGCCAGCAGGGATCGGGACAGGGAAGAATATGGCTACACCTTC

v_gene: TRBV29-1
abundance: few
j_gene: TRBJ2-7
d_gene: TRBD1
len: 15
CDR3aa: CSVSRPGQGSYEQYF
CDR3nt: TGCAGCGTTTCTAGACCGGGACAGGGGTCGTACGAGCAGTACTTC

v_gene: TRBV9
abundance: NA
j_gene: TRBJ1-4
d_gene: NA
len: 14
CDR3aa: CASSVVPENEKLFF
CDR3nt: TGTGCCAGCAGCGTAGTTCCAGAAAATGAAAAACTGTTTTTT

v_gene: TRBV19
abundance: NA
j_gene: TRBJ1-1
d_gene: NA
len: 13
CDR3aa: CASSGQLNTEAFF
CDR3nt: TGTGCCAGTAGCGGACAGTTGAACACTGAAGCTTTCTTT

v_gene: TRBV10-2
abundance: NA
j_gene: TRBJ2-3
d_gene: NA
len: 13
CDR3aa: CASGASGTDTQYF
CDR3nt: TGCGCCAGCGGGGCCTCTGGCACAGATACGCAGTATTTT

v_gene: TRBV5-1
abundance: NA
j_gene: TRBJ1-1
d_gene: NA
len: 14
CDR3aa: CASSFSQGNTEAFF
CDR3nt: TGCGCCAGCAGCTTTTCACAGGGTAACACTGAAGCTTTCTTT

v_gene: TRBV19
abundance: NA
j_gene: TRBJ2-1
d_gene: NA
len: 10
CDR3aa: CASSMSQQFF
CDR3nt: TGTGCCAGTAGTATGAGTCAGCAGTTCTTC

v_gene: TRBV4-1
abundance: NA
j_gene: TRBJ2-7
d_gene: TRBD1
len: 14
CDR3aa: CASSQGQGAREQYF
CDR3nt: TGCGCCAGCAGCCAAGGGCAGGGGGCGAGGGAGCAGTACTTC

v_gene: TRBV18
abundance: NA
j_gene: TRBJ1-5
d_gene: NA
len: 16
CDR3aa: CASSQTAADSNQPQHF
CDR3nt: TGTGCCAGCTCGCAAACGGCGGCGGATAGCAATCAGCCCCAGCATTTT

v_gene: TRBV4-1
abundance: NA
j_gene: TRBJ2-7
d_gene: TRBD2
len: 16
CDR3aa: CASSQWGGGGFYEQYF
CDR3nt: TGCGCCAGCAGCCAATGGGGCGGGGGAGGTTTCTACGAGCAGTACTTC

v_gene: TRBV4-3
abundance: NA
j_gene: TRBJ1-2
d_gene: TRBD1
len: 15
CDR3aa: CASSPQNRGRYGYTF
CDR3nt: TGCGCCAGCAGCCCACAAAACAGGGGGCGGTATGGCTACACCTTC

v_gene: TRBV18
abundance: few
j_gene: TRBJ2-1
d_gene: TRBD2
len: 17
CDR3aa: CASSPPGVAGGYNEQFF
CDR3nt: TGTGCCAGCTCACCACCGGGAGTAGCGGGAGGATACAATGAGCAGTTCTTC

v_gene: TRBV10-3
abundance: few
j_gene: TRBJ1-1
d_gene: TRBD1
len: 14
CDR3aa: CAIKRTGVATEAFF
CDR3nt: TGTGCCATCAAAAGGACAGGGGTGGCCACTGAAGCTTTCTTT

v_gene: TRBV4-3
abundance: NA
j_gene: TRBJ1-2
d_gene: NA
len: 14
CDR3aa: CASSQANPGGGYTF
CDR3nt: TGCGCCAGCAGCCAAGCCAATCCCGGGGGTGGCTACACCTTC

v_gene: TRBV2
abundance: NA
j_gene: TRBJ2-4
d_gene: TRBD1
len: 17
CDR3aa: CASSDHMDREAKNIQYF
CDR3nt: TGTGCCAGCAGTGATCATATGGACAGGGAAGCCAAAAACATTCAGTACTTC

v_gene: TRBV7-2
abundance: few
j_gene: TRBJ2-6
d_gene: NA
len: 16
CDR3aa: CASSADRFRGANVLTF
CDR3nt: TGTGCCAGCAGCGCGGACAGATTCCGTGGGGCCAACGTCCTGACTTTC

v_gene: TRBV6-5
abundance: NA
j_gene: TRBJ1-2
d_gene: TRBD1
len: 16
CDR3aa: CASSYDLPTGASGYTF
CDR3nt: TGTGCCAGCAGTTACGACCTCCCGACAGGGGCCTCTGGCTACACCTTC

v_gene: TRBV6-5
abundance: NA
j_gene: TRBJ2-5
d_gene: TRBD2
len: 16
CDR3aa: CASSYRLAGGQETQYF
CDR3nt: TGTGCCAGCAGTTACCGACTAGCGGGGGGACAAGAGACCCAGTACTTC

v_gene: TRBV5-8
abundance: NA
j_gene: TRBJ2-1
d_gene: NA
len: 13
CDR3aa: CASSSPPGKGQFF
CDR3nt: TGTGCCAGCAGCTCCCCACCGGGGAAAGGGCAGTTCTTC

v_gene: TRBV10-3
abundance: NA
j_gene: TRBJ2-7
d_gene: TRBD2
len: 17
CDR3aa: CAARGPRGRGDSYEQYF
CDR3nt: TGTGCCGCGCGGGGCCCCAGAGGGCGGGGGGACTCCTACGAGCAGTACTTC

v_gene: TRBV5-6
abundance: few
j_gene: TRBJ1-5
d_gene: NA
len: 17
CDR3aa: CASSSRIDGGAYQPQHF
CDR3nt: TGTGCCAGCAGCTCTCGAATAGACGGGGGGGCGTATCAGCCCCAGCATTTT

v_gene: TRBV7-2
abundance: NA
j_gene: TRBJ1-1
d_gene: NA
len: 15
CDR3aa: CASSLIGGMNTEAFF
CDR3nt: TGTGCCAGCAGCTTAATCGGGGGAATGAACACTGAAGCTTTCTTT

v_gene: TRBV6-1
abundance: NA
j_gene: TRBJ2-5
d_gene: NA
len: 14
CDR3aa: CASATSPQSETQYF
CDR3nt: TGTGCCAGCGCCACTAGCCCCCAATCAGAGACCCAGTACTTC

v_gene: TRBV25-1
abundance: NA
j_gene: TRBJ2-1
d_gene: NA
len: 11
CDR3aa: CASATYNEQFF
CDR3nt: TGTGCCAGCGCCACTTACAATGAGCAGTTCTTC

v_gene: TRBV6-5
abundance: NA
j_gene: TRBJ2-3
d_gene: NA
len: 15
CDR3aa: CASSYSGGSTDTQYF
CDR3nt: TGTGCCAGCAGTTACTCGGGGGGAAGCACAGATACGCAGTATTTT

v_gene: TRBV21-1
abundance: NA
j_gene: TRBJ2-7
d_gene: NA
len: 13
CDR3aa: CASSTVLGYEQYF
CDR3nt: TGTGCCAGCAGCACTGTCCTCGGCTACGAGCAGTACTTC